One and the same sample provided the 12 T cell receptor beta chains below, sequenced in a study of spatial heterogeneity in lung cancer. One entry per CDR3 protein, called by TCRdb with MiXCR from the 5' RACE reads. The sample lists approximately 22,000 distinct CDR3 sequences; over 4.5% were seen once. Described time point: sample taken at primary tumor resection. Tumor, nontumor lung or frozen PBMC supplied whole RNA that was sequenced unsorted. The sample was PBMCs, taken at surgery. These receptors were obtained from a male donor with early-stage non-small cell lung cancer.

This clonotype was detected many times. The chain joins TRBV29-1 to TRBJ1-3; D remains unclear. This CDR3 is 15 amino acids long. The ends were cut back, 4 bases at V and 0 bases at J, with 13 bases in the middle. CDR1 is SQVTM and CDR2 is ANQGSEA in the germline V gene. The CDR3 region has the DNA TGCAGCGTTGGTTCCGGACCAACCTCTGGAAACACCATATATTTT. Translated: CSVGSGPTSGNTIYF.

This clonotype was seen ten or more times. The V and J genes are TRBV5-1 and TRBJ2-7; 9 bases are shared with TRBD1. In germline, CDR1 is SGHRS, CDR2 YFSETQ. The CDR3 totals 14 residues. Trimming took 3 bases from V and 3 from J; bases not matched to a gene: 4. The CDR3 sequence is CASSWTGASYEQYF. Written as DNA, the CDR3 is TGCGCCAGCAGCTGGACAGGGGCGAGCTACGAGCAGTACTTC.

In its sample, this clonotype was seen many times. The chain couples TRBV5-1 to TRBJ2-3; TRBD1 aligns across 9 bases. The V segment lost 5 bases and the J segment 3 bases; nucleotides outside the gene matches: 4. Looked up from germline, CDR1 is SGHRS and CDR2 is YFSETQ. The CDR3 totals 14 residues. In nucleotides, the CDR3 is TGCGCCAGCAGGGCTGGGACAGGGACAGATACGCAGTATTTT. Its translation is CASRAGTGTDTQYF.

At least ten counts were recorded for this clonotype. The J gene is TRBJ1-5, the V gene TRBV6-1, with a possible D match to TRBD1 (5 bases). From germline, CDR1 is MNHNS and CDR2 SASEGT. The CDR3 is 15 residues long. Deletions cut 7 bases from V and 0 bases from J, with 13 bases between. The CDR3 region has the DNA TGTGCCAGCAAAAAAGGGGATTATAGCAATCAGCCCCAGCATTTT. Encoded protein: CASKKGDYSNQPQHF.

This clonotype was recorded at least ten times. The chain uses TRBV7-3 and TRBJ2-3; weak D call: TRBD2 (6 bases). Trimming removed 1 base from V and 4 bases from J, with 12 bases in between. The V gene's germline CDR1 is SGHTA and CDR2 FQGTGA. This CDR3 comprises 15 residues. In nucleotides, the CDR3 is TGTGCCAGCAGCTTAATCGGAGGGTGGGCAGATACGCAGTATTTT. Protein product: CASSLIGGWADTQYF.

This clonotype was seen repeatedly, ten times or more. V gene TRBV12-3 or TRBV12-4 combines with J gene TRBJ2-3, with no clear D. The CDR3 consists of 15 residues. V lost 7 bases and J lost 0, with 14 bases in between. DNA of the CDR3: TGTGCCAGCACCTTCGACCGCCGTAGCACAGATACGCAGTATTTT. This codes for CASTFDRRSTDTQYF.

This clonotype was detected ten times or more. The gene calls are TRBV4-3 and TRBJ2-1; 9 bases line up with TRBD2. The germline gives CDR1 LGHNA, CDR2 YSLEER. This CDR3 is built from 16 residues. With 3 bases clipped from V and 9 bases from J, the junction kept 12 bases outside the gene matches. The DNA of the CDR3 is TGCGCCAGCAGCCAGGGAGATGGGCTAGCGGGGATTGAGCAGTTCTTC. Encoded protein: CASSQGDGLAGIEQFF.

This clonotype was recorded at least ten times. CDR3 coding DNA: TGCAGCGTTAAGCCCCACGGGGACAGAGGGGAGCAGTACTTC. This sequence encodes CSVKPHGDRGEQYF. The chain links TRBV29-1 to TRBJ2-7; 7 bases align to TRBD1. The junction had 14 bases not matched to a gene; V was cut back by 5 bases and J by 7 bases. In germline, CDR1 is SQVTM, CDR2 ANQGSEA. The CDR3 consists of 14 residues.

This clonotype was counted many times. The V call is TRBV20-1, the J call TRBJ1-1; TRBD1 is a possible D gene (6 bases). Trimming stripped 4 bases from V and 1 base from J, with 7 bases between. Germline CDR1 reads DFQATT; CDR2 reads SNEGSKA (reference sequence). CDR3 length: 12 amino acids. CDR3 in amino acids: CSAKQGNTEAFF. In nucleotides, the CDR3 is TGCAGTGCTAAACAGGGGAACACTGAAGCTTTCTTT.

This clonotype occurred many times. The chain joins TRBV27 to TRBJ2-3, with 7 bases lining up with TRBD2. The CDR3 totals 15 residues. After removal of 3 bases from V and 7 bases from J, the junction contained 10 bases not matched to a gene. Germline CDR1 MNHEY, CDR2 SMNVEV (reference sequence). The CDR3 DNA reads as TGTGCCAGCAGTTTCGGGGGAGGGAGCATGAATACGCAGTATTTT. This gives the protein CASSFGGGSMNTQYF.

This clonotype is classed as medium-sized. V and J are TRBV11-2 and TRBJ2-7; TRBD1 is a possible D gene (5 bases). Per germline, CDR1 SGHAT and CDR2 FQNNGV. This CDR3 contains 13 residues. The V and J ends lost 5 bases and 0 bases respectively, with 8 bases between them. The CDR3 DNA reads TGTGCCAGCAGCCCAGGGTTCTCCTACGAGCAGTACTTC. As protein: CASSPGFSYEQYF.

Many counts were recorded for this clonotype. The chain is built from TRBV5-1 and TRBJ2-2, with TRBD1 as a possible D gene (6 bases). CDR3 length: 15 amino acids. V lost 7 bases and J lost 3, with 16 bases in between. CDR1 and CDR2 (germline): SGHRS, YFSETQ. DNA of the CDR3: TGCGCCAGCGCCCCATCCACAGGGTACACCGGGGAGCTGTTTTTT. It encodes CASAPSTGYTGELFF. The full variable domain, completed using reference TRBV5-1 and TRBJ2-2, is KAGVTQTPRYLIKTRGQQVTLSCSPISGHRSVSWYQQTPGQGLQFLFEYFSETQRNKGNFPGRFSGRQFSNSRSEMNVSTLELGDSALYLCASAPSTGYTGELFFGEGSRLTVL.